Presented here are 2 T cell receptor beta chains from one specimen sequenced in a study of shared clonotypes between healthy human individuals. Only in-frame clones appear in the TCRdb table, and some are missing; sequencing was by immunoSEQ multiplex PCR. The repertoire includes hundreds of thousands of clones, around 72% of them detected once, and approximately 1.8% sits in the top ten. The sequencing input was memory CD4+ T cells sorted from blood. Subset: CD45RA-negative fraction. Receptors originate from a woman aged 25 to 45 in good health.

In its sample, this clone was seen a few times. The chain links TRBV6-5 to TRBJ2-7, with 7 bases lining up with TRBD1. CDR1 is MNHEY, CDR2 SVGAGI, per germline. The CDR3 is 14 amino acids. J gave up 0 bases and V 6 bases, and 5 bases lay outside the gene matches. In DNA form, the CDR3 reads TGTGCCAGCAGGCGGACAGGTAGCTCCTACGAGCAGTACTTC. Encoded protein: CASRRTGSSYEQYF.

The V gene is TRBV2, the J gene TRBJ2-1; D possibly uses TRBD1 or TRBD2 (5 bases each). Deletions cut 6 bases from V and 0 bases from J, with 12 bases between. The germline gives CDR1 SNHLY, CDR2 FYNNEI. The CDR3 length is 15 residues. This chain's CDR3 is CASSNGATSYNEQFF. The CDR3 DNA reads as TGTGCCAGCAGCAACGGGGCAACCTCCTACAATGAGCAGTTCTTC.